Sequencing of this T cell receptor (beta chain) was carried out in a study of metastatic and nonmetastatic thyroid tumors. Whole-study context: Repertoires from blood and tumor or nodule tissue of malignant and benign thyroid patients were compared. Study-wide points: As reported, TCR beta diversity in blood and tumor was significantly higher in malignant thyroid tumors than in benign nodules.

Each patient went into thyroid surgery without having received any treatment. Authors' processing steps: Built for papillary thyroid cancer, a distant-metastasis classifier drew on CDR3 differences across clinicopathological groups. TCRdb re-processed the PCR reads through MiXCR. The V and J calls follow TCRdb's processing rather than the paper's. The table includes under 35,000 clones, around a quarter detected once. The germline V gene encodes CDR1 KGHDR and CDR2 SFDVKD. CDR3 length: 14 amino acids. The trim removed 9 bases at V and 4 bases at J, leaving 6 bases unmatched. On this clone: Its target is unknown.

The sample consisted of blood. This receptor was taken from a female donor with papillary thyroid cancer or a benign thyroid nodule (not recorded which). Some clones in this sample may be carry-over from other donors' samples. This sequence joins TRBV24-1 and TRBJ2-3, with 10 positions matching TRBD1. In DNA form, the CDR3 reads TGTGCCACCGCCGGGACAGGGGTCTCAGATACGCAGTATTTT. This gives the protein CATAGTGVSDTQYF.